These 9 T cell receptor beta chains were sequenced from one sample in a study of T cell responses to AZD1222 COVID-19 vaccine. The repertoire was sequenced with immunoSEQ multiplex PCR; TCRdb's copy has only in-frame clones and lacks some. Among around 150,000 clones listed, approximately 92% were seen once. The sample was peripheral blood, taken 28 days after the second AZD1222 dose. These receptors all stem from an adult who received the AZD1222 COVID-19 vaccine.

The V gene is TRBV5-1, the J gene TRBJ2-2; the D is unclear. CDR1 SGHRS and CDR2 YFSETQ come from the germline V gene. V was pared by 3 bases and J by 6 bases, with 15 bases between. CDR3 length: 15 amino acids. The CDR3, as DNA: TGCGCCAGCAGCTCTCGCCGCGTTCTTCCCGGGGAGCTGTTTTTT. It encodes CASSSRRVLPGELFF.

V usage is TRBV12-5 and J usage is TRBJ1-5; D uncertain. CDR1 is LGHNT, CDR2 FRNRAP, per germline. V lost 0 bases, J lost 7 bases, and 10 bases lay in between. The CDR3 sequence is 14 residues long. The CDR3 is CASGLVLGSQPQHF. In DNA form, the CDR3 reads TGTGCTAGTGGTTTGGTACTGGGGAGCCAGCCCCAGCATTTT.

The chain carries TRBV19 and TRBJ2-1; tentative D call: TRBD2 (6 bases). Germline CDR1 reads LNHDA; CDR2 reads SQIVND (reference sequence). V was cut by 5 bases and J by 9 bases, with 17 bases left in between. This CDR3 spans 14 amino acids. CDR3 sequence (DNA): TGTGCCAGTAGTGTGGGACTCCTCCGAGCTGAGCAGTTCTTC. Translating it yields CASSVGLLRAEQFF.

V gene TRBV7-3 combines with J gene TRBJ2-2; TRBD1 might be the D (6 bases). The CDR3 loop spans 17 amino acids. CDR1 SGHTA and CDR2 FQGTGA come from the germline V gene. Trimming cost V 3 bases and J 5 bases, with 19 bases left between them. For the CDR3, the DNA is TGTGCCAGCAGCTTTACCCCGGGCAGGGGTGTGACCGGGGAGCTGTTTTTT. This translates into CASSFTPGRGVTGELFF.

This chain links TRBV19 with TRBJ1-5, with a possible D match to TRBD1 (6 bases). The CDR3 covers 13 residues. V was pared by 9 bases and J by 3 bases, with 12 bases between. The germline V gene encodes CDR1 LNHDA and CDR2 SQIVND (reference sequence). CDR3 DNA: TGTGCCAGCACACAGGGTCTCAATCAGCCCCAGCATTTT. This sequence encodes CASTQGLNQPQHF.

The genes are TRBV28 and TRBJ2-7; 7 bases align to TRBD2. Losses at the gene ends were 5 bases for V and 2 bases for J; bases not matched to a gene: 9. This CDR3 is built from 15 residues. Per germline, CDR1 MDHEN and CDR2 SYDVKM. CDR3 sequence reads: CASSMLREFPYEQYF. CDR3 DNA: TGTGCCAGCAGTATGCTGCGGGAGTTCCCCTACGAGCAGTACTTC.

The CDR3 DNA reads TGTGCCAGCAGCTTGGCCCCCGGGACAGGGAATTCCTACGAGCAGTACTTC. Protein sequence: CASSLAPGTGNSYEQYF. V usage is TRBV5-6 and J usage is TRBJ2-7; TRBD1 agrees at 9 bases. Looked up from germline, CDR1 is SGHDT and CDR2 is YYEEEE. The CDR3 contains 17 residues. With 0 bases clipped from V and 1 base from J, the junction kept 8 bases outside the gene matches.

CDR3 residues: CASSLAEDQPQHF. The CDR3 DNA follows: TGTGCCAGCAGCTTAGCGGAAGATCAGCCCCAGCATTTT. This chain links TRBV7-9 with TRBJ1-5; D is unclear. CDR3 length equals 13 residues. The V gene's germline CDR1 is SEHNR and CDR2 FQNEAQ (reference sequence). V lost 0 bases and J 5 bases, leaving 5 bases between the germline ends.

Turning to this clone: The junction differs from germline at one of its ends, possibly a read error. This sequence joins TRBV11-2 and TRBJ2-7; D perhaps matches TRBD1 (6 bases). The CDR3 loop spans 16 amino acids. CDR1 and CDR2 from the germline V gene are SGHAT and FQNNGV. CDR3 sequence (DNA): TGTGCCAGCAGCATAGATCCCGGGACACTTCCTTACGAGCAGTACTTC. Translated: CASSIDPGTLPYEQYF.